This TCR beta chain was documented in a study of graft-versus-host responses after intestinal transplantation. This clone was found once. Its antigen is as yet unknown. TCRdb's copy holds only in-frame clones and misses some; the assay was immunoSEQ multiplex PCR. Seen here are about 90,000 clones, 80% to 95% observed once, and the top ten hold less than 0.45%. The receptor was derived from a human donor who was the organ donor for an intestinal transplant. Here the sequenced sample was unstimulated CD4+ T cells sorted from spleen or lymph node cells, taken before transplant.

The CDR3: CASSSYTGGETQYF. The CDR3, as DNA: TGTGCCAGCAGCTCATACACAGGGGGAGAGACCCAGTACTTC. The chain has TRBV5-6 and TRBJ2-5; the match to TRBD1 covers 8 bases. Trimming took 3 bases from V and 4 from J; bases not matched to a gene: 5. CDR1 is SGHDT, CDR2 YYEEEE, per germline. CDR3 size: 14 residues. Together with reference TRBV5-6 and TRBJ2-5, the CDR3 gives the full variable domain: DAGVTQSPTHLIKTRGQQVTLRCSPKSGHDTVSWYQQALGQGPQFIFQYYEEEERQRGNFPDRFSGHQFPNYSSELNVNALLLGDSALYLCASSSYTGGETQYFGPGTRLLVL.